The rows below give T cell receptor beta chains drawn from one sample of a study of CD8 T cells in ankylosing spondylitis. TCRdb independently ran MiXCR on the 5' RACE reads; one entry per CDR3 protein. The repertoire holds 340,000 or so distinct CDR3 sequences, with over 12% as singletons. The sample was blood, either unsorted or a sorted T cell fraction (not recorded which). These receptors all come from a male donor with ankylosing spondylitis or in good health (not recorded which). CDR3s include the opening cysteine and the closing phenylalanine or tryptophan. Each record gives: V gene, clone size, D gene, J gene, CDR3 protein, CDR3 DNA. D genes are given only for firm matches. Clone size, where shown, is once, few, many, or a class for clones that have expanded.

TRBV10-2	.	TRBD1	TRBJ2-7	CASSRTGTGAYEQYF	TGCGCCAGCAGTAGAACCGGGACAGGGGCCTACGAGCAGTACTTC
TRBV12-3/TRBV12-4	few	TRBD1	TRBJ1-2	CASRQTGVTNYGYTF	TGTGCCAGCCGCCAAACAGGGGTAACTAACTATGGCTACACCTTC
TRBV18	.	TRBD2	TRBJ2-7	CASSPGTSYLEQYF	TGTGCCAGCTCACCCGGGACTAGCTACCTGGAGCAGTACTTC
TRBV4-1	.	.	TRBJ2-7	CASSQDFAGTGEQYF	TGCGCCAGCAGCCAAGATTTCGCAGGGACGGGGGAGCAGTACTTC
TRBV12-3/TRBV12-4	.	TRBD1	TRBJ1-1	CASSSQGASTEAFF	TGTGCCAGCAGTTCTCAGGGGGCGAGCACTGAAGCTTTCTTT
TRBV12-3/TRBV12-4	.	TRBD2	TRBJ2-7	CASSPRLASKGGEQYF	TGTGCCAGCAGTCCAAGACTAGCGTCAAAAGGAGGAGAGCAGTACTTC
TRBV5-1	few	.	TRBJ2-7	CASSSHATGVSYEQYF	TGCGCCAGCAGCTCACACGCGACAGGAGTCTCCTACGAGCAGTACTTC
TRBV6-6	few	.	TRBJ1-1	CASRSSGTRAFF	TGTGCCAGCAGATCTTCCGGGACGAGAGCTTTCTTT
TRBV5-1	.	.	TRBJ2-1	CASSLVPGIFYNEQFF	TGCGCCAGCAGCTTGGTTCCAGGGATCTTCTACAATGAGCAGTTCTTC
TRBV20-1	.	.	TRBJ2-6	CSASWWGFGANVLTF	TGCAGTGCTAGCTGGTGGGGGTTTGGGGCCAACGTCCTGACTTTC
TRBV19	.	.	TRBJ2-1	CASSILGNNEQFF	TGTGCCAGTAGTATACTCGGGAACAATGAGCAGTTCTTC
TRBV5-1	many	.	TRBJ1-1	CASTPGGRNTEAFF	TGCGCCAGCACCCCGGGGGGGCGGAACACTGAAGCTTTCTTT
TRBV12-3/TRBV12-4	few	TRBD2	TRBJ2-5	CASSPRLAGGRFQETQYF	TGTGCCAGCAGTCCTCGACTAGCGGGAGGCAGATTCCAAGAGACCCAGTACTTC
TRBV30	.	.	TRBJ2-5	CAWSVSGSRETQYF	TGTGCCTGGAGTGTTTCAGGCAGTAGGGAGACCCAGTACTTC
TRBV10-3	few	TRBD1	TRBJ1-4	CAISPTGGEKLFF	TGTGCCATCAGCCCTACAGGGGGAGAAAAACTGTTTTTT
TRBV29-1	many	.	TRBJ1-1	CSYRRNTEAFF	TGCAGCTATAGGCGTAACACTGAAGCTTTCTTT
TRBV12-3/TRBV12-4	.	.	TRBJ2-3	CASSLAGSRADTQYF	TGTGCCAGCAGTTTAGCGGGAAGCAGGGCAGATACGCAGTATTTT
TRBV5-1	few	.	TRBJ2-3	CASSLGGPSADTQYF	TGCGCCAGCAGCTTGGGGGGCCCCTCGGCGGATACGCAGTATTTT
TRBV5-1	few	.	TRBJ2-5	CASSLAGVYQETQYF	TGCGCCAGCAGCTTGGCTGGGGTCTACCAAGAGACCCAGTACTTC
TRBV6-5	.	TRBD2	TRBJ2-3	CASSYRGGGDTQYF	TGTGCCAGCAGTTACCGGGGGGGAGGAGATACACAGTATTTT
TRBV3-1	.	.	TRBJ1-2	CASSLSGQDGYTF	TGTGCCAGCAGCCTCTCAGGGCAGGATGGCTACACCTTC
TRBV7-2	many	TRBD2	TRBJ2-1	CASSLEIAGGGNEQFF	TGTGCCAGCAGCTTAGAAATAGCGGGAGGGGGGAATGAGCAGTTCTTC
TRBV12-3/TRBV12-4	.	TRBD2	TRBJ2-7	CASSLRSGSRVSEQYF	TGTGCCAGCAGTCTCCGTAGCGGGAGCAGGGTAAGCGAGCAGTACTTC
TRBV12-3/TRBV12-4	few	.	TRBJ2-7	CASSLGSGINNEQYF	TGTGCCAGCAGTTTAGGTTCGGGGATTAACAACGAGCAGTACTTC
TRBV29-1	few	.	TRBJ2-7	CSALDRTYEQYF	TGCAGCGCCCTCGACAGGACCTACGAGCAGTACTTC
TRBV7-8	.	TRBD1	TRBJ1-5	CASSWTGDPDQPQHF	TGTGCCAGCAGCTGGACAGGAGACCCCGATCAGCCCCAGCATTTT
TRBV20-1	few	TRBD2	TRBJ2-7	CSARSGTSGMRSSYEQYF	TGCAGTGCTAGATCCGGGACTAGCGGGATGAGGAGCTCCTACGAGCAGTACTTC
TRBV20-1	.	TRBD2	TRBJ2-2	CSASALAGATNTGELFF	TGCAGTGCTAGCGCCCTAGCGGGAGCGACGAACACCGGGGAGCTGTTTTTT
TRBV25-1	.	.	TRBJ2-2	CASSRRNTGELFF	TGTGCCAGCAGTAGGCGGAACACCGGGGAGCTGTTTTTT
TRBV5-1	many	.	TRBJ2-3	CASSLALPGDTQYF	TGCGCCAGCAGCTTAGCACTCCCGGGAGATACGCAGTATTTT
TRBV10-3	.	TRBD1	TRBJ2-3	CAISEGQGGRTDTQYF	TGTGCCATCAGTGAGGGACAGGGTGGACGAACAGATACGCAGTATTTT
TRBV15	few	.	TRBJ2-7	CATSRDRGYEQYF	TGTGCCACCAGCAGAGATCGAGGGTACGAGCAGTACTTC
TRBV20-1	many	.	TRBJ1-1	CSVKGTEAFF	TGCAGTGTTAAGGGGACTGAAGCTTTCTTT
TRBV5-1	many	.	TRBJ1-1	CASSKGEGDDTEAFF	TGCGCCAGCAGCAAAGGCGAGGGAGATGACACTGAAGCTTTCTTT
TRBV18	.	TRBD2	TRBJ2-5	CASSPTSGAETQYF	TGTGCCAGCTCACCGACTAGCGGGGCAGAGACCCAGTACTTC
TRBV7-2	few	.	TRBJ2-7	CASSLFTGTPSYEQYF	TGTGCCAGCAGCTTATTCACCGGGACACCATCCTACGAGCAGTACTTC
TRBV7-8	.	TRBD1	TRBJ2-2	CASSLRRGSNTGELFF	TGTGCCAGCTCCCTCCGCAGGGGGTCGAACACCGGGGAGCTGTTTTTT
TRBV12-3/TRBV12-4	few	.	TRBJ1-2	CASSLGRYDGYTF	TGTGCCAGCAGTTTGGGACGGTATGATGGCTACACCTTC
TRBV7-2	once	TRBD2	TRBJ2-1	CASSLTSGGLTYNEQFF	TGTGCCAGCAGCTTAACTAGCGGGGGGCTAACCTACAATGAGCAGTTCTTC
TRBV4-2	.	TRBD2	TRBJ2-3	CASSQDQAASGTDTQYF	TGTGCCAGCAGCCAAGATCAGGCGGCTAGCGGAACAGATACGCAGTATTTT
TRBV18	.	.	TRBJ1-2	CASSAHSGGYTF	TGTGCCAGCTCCGCCCATTCGGGCGGCTACACCTTC
TRBV19	few	.	TRBJ2-3	CASSPLGNTQYF	TGTGCCAGTAGTCCCCTGGGAAATACGCAGTATTTT
TRBV3-1	.	.	TRBJ2-1	CASSQGRNTYNEQFF	TGTGCCAGCAGCCAAGGGCGAAACACCTACAATGAGCAGTTCTTC
TRBV15	.	.	TRBJ1-4	CATSNGRRGLINEKLFF	TGTGCCACCAGCAACGGACGGAGGGGCCTTATTAATGAAAAACTGTTTTTT